This T cell receptor beta chain derives from a study of cytomegalovirus exposure and HLA in healthy donors (dated by TCRdb to 2016 to 2017). Looking at the study overall: According to an earlier analysis of several hundred of the donors, about 190 million T cells yielded roughly 110 million unique TCR beta sequences and more than 250 Gb of sequence data. Roughly 5 DR-DQ haplotypes were handled as single units for association and clustering, since linkage in the cohort was strong. Class I and class II HLA loci were covered by the typing at four-digit resolution. In an earlier analysis of several hundred of the donors, high-throughput TCR beta sequencing was used to judge whether each TCR beta V gene segment behaved as functional or pseudogenic. To predict cytomegalovirus infection status, the study combined high-throughput TCR immunosequencing, statistical association of individual TCRs with disease status, and machine learning. The number of typed donors differed by locus: roughly 629-640 for A, B, C, DRB1 and DQB1; some 500 for DQA1; around 610 for DPA1; and some 470 for DPB1. The study aimed to test whether cataloging public T cell receptors could reveal signatures of past pathogen exposure. Rather than drawing on any new phenotypic data, the later analysis identified candidate immune exposures from TCR beta sequences and the way those sequences occurred across donors. Every discovery cohort repertoire had been produced on one sequencing platform. Among over 350 genotyped donors of the cohort, an average of approximately 240,000 unique TCR beta nucleotide sequences were sequenced per donor, roughly a sixth of them non-productive. In a later analysis, previously published TCR beta repertoires from roughly 710 donors were re-analyzed and high-resolution HLA genotyping was added so that TCR occurrence patterns could be studied. In a later genetic analysis, genome-wide SNP genotypes for 398 of the 666 donors were used, and that subset was treated as a discovery cohort. Among the roughly 390 genotyped donors, approximately 81% belonged to the genetic ancestry cluster associated with self-reported Caucasian donors. Using immunosequencing, the study profiled T cell repertoires from approximately 700 subjects and related those repertoires to cytomegalovirus serostatus. Donor age, sex, ethnicity and CMV serostatus were compiled alongside the repertoire data. In addition to the first cohort of several hundred subjects, a separate validation cohort of approximately 130 different subjects was used. Roughly 310 gigabases of sequencing data and approximately 85 million unique TCR sequences were included in an early release covering over 600 HLA-typed donors. Broader findings and caveats from the paper: Most TCR sequences were seen in very few donors, while some public TCRs were found in many individuals. The authors suggested that the approach could potentially be extended to other disease states and immunological phenotypes. Broadly in line with IMGT annotations, most TCR beta V segments showed up in productive rearrangements about 87% or about 30% of the time in an earlier analysis of 450 to 600 of the donors. A group of highly shared sequence variants was considered likely to be a technical artifact of the sequencing pipeline. The cohort was sequenced for TCR beta chains only, and without alpha or paired-chain data the features that could be detected were limited. In a later analysis, 15,000 to 20,000 TCR beta sequences were associated with specific HLA alleles at a false discovery rate of 0.05. Presence/absence analyses assumed roughly uniform sequencing depth across donors, an assumption that may not hold. A further reported finding was that TCR beta sequences accurately predicted the HLA-A and HLA-B alleles for most subjects in the first cohort. A total of roughly 160 TCR beta chains were listed by the study as associated with cytomegalovirus. Correlated functional status among segregating V segments might reflect linkage disequilibrium, but an unknown experimental factor could not be ruled out. Because counts were too low, more than 15 rarely observed V segments, including chromosome 9 orphons, were left out of the earlier analysis of 587 of the donors. Cytomegalovirus status was reported to be diagnosed by the classifier with high specificity and sensitivity in both the original and validation cohorts. Assigning TCR associations to individual alleles was difficult when HLA alleles, especially DR and DQ, strongly co-occurred. Because HLA typing was unavailable for some donors at each locus, only the typed subset was used in association tests. In vitro tests confirmed that a few of the cytomegalovirus-associated TCR beta chains recognize cytomegalovirus antigens. In a later genetic analysis, a missense DCLRE1C variant was associated with V-gene and J-gene trimming of TCR beta chains, and the association was replicated in an independent cohort. For the cohort, immune exposure information was limited to CMV serostatus. Because the 87-base-pair reads could not distinguish some IMGT-functional V segments, including TRBV6-2 and TRBV6-3, those segments were excluded. In a later analysis, several top co-occurrence clusters were reported to appear linked to parvovirus B19, influenza, CMV and Epstein-Barr virus. A later analysis found that HLA-associated TCR beta chains were more clonally expanded and had lower generation probabilities than equally common non-associated chains. A later genetic analysis reported fewer N-insertions in productive TCRs among donors in an Asian-associated ancestry cluster than the roughly 640-donor mean. A later analysis found that TCR association rates varied across HLA loci, with DRB1 alleles showing the most associated TCRs and HLA-C alleles the fewest. According to a later analysis, most CMV-associated TCR beta chains appeared to be HLA-restricted, and the HLA associations seemed to be driven largely by CMV exposure.

At least ten counts were recorded for this clone. This clone's antigen is unknown. No clone much larger than this one lies a single base away; base qualities are absent. Library preparation was by the immunoSEQ multiplex PCR assay. For the multiplex PCR, a mixture combining 60 forward primers for TCR Vbeta segments and 13 reverse primers for TCR Jbeta segments was used. The CDR3 region of rearranged TCR beta genes was amplified from genomic DNA with a multiplex PCR assay. The amplified TCR beta libraries were sequenced on the Illumina HiSeq System as 87-base-pair reads. For the original study's pipeline: Across the 500 to 850 repertoires, a later analysis counted some 80 million unique TCR beta chains, 9.5 million to 12 million of which were shared by at least two donors. Raw reads were error-corrected and collapsed into unique sequences with a nearest-neighbor algorithm that merged closely related sequences to remove PCR and sequencing errors. V, D and J gene segments were assigned by aligning CDR3 sequences to IMGT reference sequences. Each retained sequence needed at least a six-nucleotide match to both a V gene segment and a J gene segment. A rearrangement was called productive if the CDR3 had no stop codons and remained in frame with V and J, and every other rearrangement was called non-productive. Following IMGT convention, CDR3 was defined as the stretch from the second conserved V-encoded cysteine to the conserved J-encoded phenylalanine. The earlier analysis of about 560 of the donors excluded any sequence lacking an unambiguous match to a single V gene segment. In an earlier analysis of roughly 600 of the donors, a V segment was called functional when productive rearrangements were above 56.7%, and segregating when the standard deviation between donors exceeded 5%. To diagnose cytomegalovirus status from the catalog of TCR beta chain sequences, a statistical classification framework was built. A later analysis assigned V and J genes by comparing TCR nucleotide sequences with IMGT/GENE-DB human TR gene sequences. A later analysis assigned CDR3 sequences and most-parsimonious VDJ recombination scenarios with the TCRdist pipeline. In a later analysis, every TCR beta chain was defined by the combination of its CDR3 amino acid sequence and its V-gene family, and reads without a unique V-gene family were dropped. In a later analysis, several hundred highly shared, low-generation-probability nucleotide sequences were removed to address suspected cross-contamination and a sequencing artifact. In a later analysis, a clonal expansion index for each public chain was calculated from normalized within-repertoire ranks of inferred template counts. In a later analysis, generation probabilities were computed using a VDJ recombination model fitted to out-of-frame rearrangements, and the results were checked against IGoR. In a later analysis, TCR-TCR, TCR-HLA and TCR-CMV co-occurrence was scored with hypergeometric tests, and a repertoire-size bias correction was applied to TCR pairs. A later analysis estimated false discovery rates by permuting HLA or CMV assignments 20 times. In a later analysis, co-occurring TCRs were grouped using DBSCAN, with TCRdist sequence similarity added in when clustering inside HLA-allele-positive subsets. Repertoires with fewer than 30,000 or more than 120,000 public chains were left out of co-occurrence clustering, as were roughly five repertoires with anomalous nucleotide sharing. As stored in TCRdb, this immuneACCESS dataset retains in-frame rearrangements with V and J assigned. A fraction of the clones does not appear; measured against another copy, unresolved V genes explain less than half of the discrepancy, and the remainder lacks a known reason. The V and J calls and clone size were taken over from that table, and D and trimming were inferred from the DNA. This sample has 150,000 to 200,000 clones in its table, and more than 60% of those were observed once. Of the sample, under 2.5% falls within the top ten clones.

The cohort comprised fewer than 750 healthy bone marrow donors. At the time of sampling, every cohort member was nominally healthy, though immune exposures that went unrecorded were likely present. CMV serostatus was recorded as positive for 250 to 300 and negative for 352 of the 666 cohort members, whereas no CMV serostatus was recorded for the donor in question. Every donor gave a peripheral blood sample, and the peripheral blood mononuclear cells from that sample were used for TCR beta sequencing. Genomic DNA extraction from the blood cell samples was performed with the Qiagen DNeasy Blood Extraction Kit. V and J are trimmed by 4 bases and 2 bases, and the gene matches miss 10 bases of the junction. The CDR3 starts with the cysteine, ends with the phenylalanine, and has 16 residues. The kept DNA is CDR3 alone, 48 bases in frame from the first base. CDR1 is given as MNHEY and CDR2 as SVGAGI, both from the germline V gene.

The rearranged chain carries TRBV6-5 and TRBJ1-2, and TRBD1 aligns with 7 junction nucleotides. The sequence was collected from a human donor in good health. Material for sequencing was PBMCs. The DNA is TGTGCCAGCAGTTTCCGTCACAGGGGACCGAACTATGGCTACACCTTC. Protein translation: CASSFRHRGPNYGYTF.